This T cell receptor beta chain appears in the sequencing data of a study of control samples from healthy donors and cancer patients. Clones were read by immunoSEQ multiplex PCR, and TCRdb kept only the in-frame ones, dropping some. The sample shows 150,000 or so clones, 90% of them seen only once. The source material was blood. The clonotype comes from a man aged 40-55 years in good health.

In nucleotides, the CDR3 is TGTGCCTTACAAAACGGTTACGAGCAGTACTTC. This encodes CALQNGYEQYF. This rearrangement joins TRBV30 to TRBJ2-7, with D unresolved. Deletions cut 7 bases from V and 4 bases from J, with 11 bases between. The germline CDR1 and CDR2 sequences are GTSNPN and SVGIG (reference sequence). This CDR3 has 11 residues.